This T cell receptor (beta chain) appears in the sequencing data of a study of control samples from healthy donors and cancer patients. This clone was picked up one time. The assay was immunoSEQ multiplex PCR, and TCRdb's table has in-frame clones only and misses some. The table lists about 150,000 clones, roughly 93% of them singletons. Germline CDR1 is MDHEN and CDR2 is SYDVKM. Trimming at V came to 7 bases and at J to 3 bases, leaving 10 bases not matched to a gene. The CDR3 loop spans 15 amino acids. The sequenced material came from blood. The receptor was derived from a man aged 18-30 years in good health. The genes are TRBV28 and TRBJ2-3; 7 positions match TRBD2. The CDR3 DNA is TGTGCCAGCAACCCCACCCAGGGAGGGACAGATACGCAGTATTTT. Its protein is CASNPTQGGTDTQYF.